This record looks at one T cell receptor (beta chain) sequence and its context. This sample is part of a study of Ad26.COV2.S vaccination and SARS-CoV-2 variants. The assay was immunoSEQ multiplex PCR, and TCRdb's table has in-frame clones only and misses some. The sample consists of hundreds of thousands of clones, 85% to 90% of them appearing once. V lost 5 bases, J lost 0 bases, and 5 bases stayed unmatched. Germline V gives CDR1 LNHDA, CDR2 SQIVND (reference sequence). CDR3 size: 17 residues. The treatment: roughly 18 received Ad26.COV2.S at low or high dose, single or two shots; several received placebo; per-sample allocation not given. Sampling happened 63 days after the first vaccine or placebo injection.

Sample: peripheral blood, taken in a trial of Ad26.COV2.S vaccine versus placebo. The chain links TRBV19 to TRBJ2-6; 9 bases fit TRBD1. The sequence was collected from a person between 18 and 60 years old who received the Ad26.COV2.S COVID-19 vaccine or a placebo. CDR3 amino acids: CASSPGTGYSGANVLTF. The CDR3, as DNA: TGTGCCAGTAGTCCCGGGACAGGGTACTCTGGGGCCAACGTCCTGACTTTC.